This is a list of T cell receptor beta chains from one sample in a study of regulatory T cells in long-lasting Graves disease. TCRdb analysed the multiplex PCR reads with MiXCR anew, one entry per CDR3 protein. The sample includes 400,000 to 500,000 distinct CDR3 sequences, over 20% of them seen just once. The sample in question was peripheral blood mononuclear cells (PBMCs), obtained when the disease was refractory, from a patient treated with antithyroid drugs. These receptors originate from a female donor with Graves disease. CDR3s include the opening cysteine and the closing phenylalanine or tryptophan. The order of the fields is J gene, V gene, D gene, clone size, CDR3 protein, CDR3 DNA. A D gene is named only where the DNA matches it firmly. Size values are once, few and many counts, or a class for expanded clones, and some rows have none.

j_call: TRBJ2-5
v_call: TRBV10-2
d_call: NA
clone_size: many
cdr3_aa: CASSKSGSQETQYF
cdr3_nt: TGCGCCAGCAGTAAGTCAGGGAGTCAAGAGACCCAGTACTTC

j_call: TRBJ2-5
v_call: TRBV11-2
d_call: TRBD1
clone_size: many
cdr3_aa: CASSAGQDGQETQYF
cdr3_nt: TGTGCCAGCAGCGCGGGACAGGATGGACAAGAGACCCAGTACTTC

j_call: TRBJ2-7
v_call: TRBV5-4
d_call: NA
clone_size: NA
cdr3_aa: CASSLEGLGWQAYEQYF
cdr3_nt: TGTGCCAGCAGCTTGGAAGGGCTGGGGTGGCAGGCCTACGAGCAGTACTTC

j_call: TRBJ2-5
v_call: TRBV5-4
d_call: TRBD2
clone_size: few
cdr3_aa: CASSSAHSSGRETQYF
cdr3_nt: TGTGCCAGCAGCTCCGCCCACTCTAGCGGGAGAGAGACCCAGTACTTC

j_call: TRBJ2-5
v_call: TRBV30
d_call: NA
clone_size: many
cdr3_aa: CAWSVNLQETQYF
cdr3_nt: TGTGCCTGGAGTGTAAACTTGCAAGAGACCCAGTACTTC

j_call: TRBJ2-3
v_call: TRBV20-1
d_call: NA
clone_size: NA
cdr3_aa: CSARDVGPNTQYF
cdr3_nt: TGCAGTGCTAGAGATGTGGGACCCAATACGCAGTATTTT

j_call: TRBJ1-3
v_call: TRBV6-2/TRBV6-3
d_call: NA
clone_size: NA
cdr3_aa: CASSEFWDLDTISF
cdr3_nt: TGTGCCAGCAGTGAATTTTGGGATTTGGACACCATATCTTTT

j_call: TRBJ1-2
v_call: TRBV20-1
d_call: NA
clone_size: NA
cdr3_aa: CSAREAPDYGYTF
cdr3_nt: TGCAGTGCTAGAGAAGCTCCGGACTATGGCTACACCTTC

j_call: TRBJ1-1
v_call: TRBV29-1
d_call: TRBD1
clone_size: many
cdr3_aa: CSVLTVQGLKGTEAFF
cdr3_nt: TGCAGCGTTCTAACCGTACAGGGGTTAAAAGGCACTGAAGCTTTCTTT

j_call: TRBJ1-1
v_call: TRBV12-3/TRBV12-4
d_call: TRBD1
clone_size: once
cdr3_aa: CASSPGQGFF
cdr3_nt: TGTGCCAGCAGTCCGGGACAGGGATTCTTT

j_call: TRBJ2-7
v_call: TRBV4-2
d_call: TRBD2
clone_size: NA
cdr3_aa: CASSQDRGEDEQYF
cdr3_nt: TGTGCCAGCAGCCAAGATCGGGGGGAAGACGAGCAGTACTTC

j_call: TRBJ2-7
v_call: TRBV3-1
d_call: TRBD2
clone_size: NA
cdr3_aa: CASSQDLAGVAYEQYF
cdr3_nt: TGTGCCAGCAGCCAAGATCTAGCGGGAGTGGCCTACGAGCAGTACTTC

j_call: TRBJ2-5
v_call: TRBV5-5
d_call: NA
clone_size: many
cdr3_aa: CASSPDPSGETQYF
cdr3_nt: TGTGCCAGCAGCCCCGATCCGAGTGGGGAGACCCAGTACTTC

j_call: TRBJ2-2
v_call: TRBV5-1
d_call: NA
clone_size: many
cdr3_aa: CATGTGVRAGPNTGELFF
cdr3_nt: TGCGCCACCGGCACAGGGGTGAGGGCGGGACCGAACACCGGGGAGCTGTTTTTT

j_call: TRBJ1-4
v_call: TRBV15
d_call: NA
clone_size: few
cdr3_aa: CATSTGATNEKLFF
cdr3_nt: TGTGCCACCAGCACGGGGGCAACTAATGAAAAACTGTTTTTT

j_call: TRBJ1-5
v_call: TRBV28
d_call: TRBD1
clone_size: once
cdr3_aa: CASRPGQGRGPQHF
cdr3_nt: TGTGCCAGCAGGCCGGGACAGGGAAGGGGGCCCCAGCATTTT

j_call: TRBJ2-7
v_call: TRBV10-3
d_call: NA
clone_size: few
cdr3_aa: CAISEGQGSYEQYF
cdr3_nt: TGTGCCATCAGTGAGGGGCAGGGTTCCTACGAGCAGTACTTC

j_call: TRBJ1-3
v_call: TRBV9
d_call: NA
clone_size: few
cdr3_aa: CASSVVGDNSGNTIYF
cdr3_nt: TGTGCCAGCAGCGTAGTGGGGGATAACTCTGGAAACACCATATATTTT

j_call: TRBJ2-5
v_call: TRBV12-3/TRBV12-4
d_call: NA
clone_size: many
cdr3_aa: CASSRPQQETQYF
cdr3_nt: TGTGCCAGCAGCAGGCCACAACAAGAGACCCAGTACTTC

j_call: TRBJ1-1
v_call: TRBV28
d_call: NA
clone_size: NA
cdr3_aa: CASRKKGLAEAFF
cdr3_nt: TGTGCCAGCAGGAAGAAGGGGCTCGCTGAAGCTTTCTTT

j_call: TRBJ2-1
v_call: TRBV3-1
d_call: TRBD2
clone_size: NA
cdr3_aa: CASSQDTLAGRSYNEQFF
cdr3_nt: TGTGCCAGCAGCCAAGATACCCTAGCGGGGCGCTCCTACAATGAGCAGTTCTTC

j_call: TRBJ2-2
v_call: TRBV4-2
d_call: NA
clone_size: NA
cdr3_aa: CASSQVYTGELFF
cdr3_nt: TGCGCCAGCAGCCAAGTATACACCGGGGAGCTGTTTTTT

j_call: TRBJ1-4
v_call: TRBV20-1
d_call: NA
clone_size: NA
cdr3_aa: CSAQGRKLFF
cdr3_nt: TGCAGTGCCCAGGGACGGAAACTGTTTTTT

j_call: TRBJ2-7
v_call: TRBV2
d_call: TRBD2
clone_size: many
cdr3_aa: CASSGTSGSSYEQYF
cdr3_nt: TGTGCCAGCAGTGGGACTAGCGGGAGTTCCTACGAGCAGTACTTC

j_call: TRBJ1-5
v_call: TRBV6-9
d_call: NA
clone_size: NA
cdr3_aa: CASSYVRGSDQPQHF
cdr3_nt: TGTGCCAGCAGTTACGTCCGGGGTTCCGATCAGCCCCAGCATTTT

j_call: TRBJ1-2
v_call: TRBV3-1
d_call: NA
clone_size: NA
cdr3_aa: CASSQDMIGGYTF
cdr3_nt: TGTGCCAGCAGCCAAGATATGATCGGGGGCTACACCTTC

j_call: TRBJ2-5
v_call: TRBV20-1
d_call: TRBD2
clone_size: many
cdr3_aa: CSARGLAGGKRRQETQYF
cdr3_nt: TGCAGTGCTAGGGGACTAGCGGGAGGGAAACGGCGCCAAGAGACCCAGTACTTC

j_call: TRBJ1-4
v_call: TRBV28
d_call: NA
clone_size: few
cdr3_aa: CASRTNGGGEKLFF
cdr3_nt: TGTGCCAGCAGAACCAATGGTGGAGGGGAAAAACTGTTTTTT

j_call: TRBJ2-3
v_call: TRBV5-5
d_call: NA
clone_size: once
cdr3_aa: CASSRQTGSNTDTQYF
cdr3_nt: TGTGCCAGCAGTCGTCAAACAGGGTCTAACACAGATACGCAGTATTTT

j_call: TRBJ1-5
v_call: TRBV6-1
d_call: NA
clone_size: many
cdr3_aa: CASSRETGIGQPQHF
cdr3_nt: TGTGCCAGCAGTAGGGAGACGGGGATAGGTCAGCCCCAGCATTTT

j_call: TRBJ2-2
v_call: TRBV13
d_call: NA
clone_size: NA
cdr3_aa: CASRIHLTGELFF
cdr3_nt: TGTGCCAGCAGAATACACCTAACCGGGGAGCTGTTTTTT

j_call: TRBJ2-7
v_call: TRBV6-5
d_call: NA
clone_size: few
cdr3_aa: CASSYDHNREWTYEQYF
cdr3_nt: TGTGCCAGCAGTTACGATCATAACAGGGAATGGACCTACGAGCAGTACTTC

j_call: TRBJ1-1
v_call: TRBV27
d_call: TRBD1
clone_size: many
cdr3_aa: CASSFGTVNTEAFF
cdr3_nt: TGTGCCAGCAGCTTCGGGACAGTCAACACTGAAGCTTTCTTT

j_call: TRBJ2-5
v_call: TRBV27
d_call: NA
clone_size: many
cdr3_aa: CASSPLQGKGETQYF
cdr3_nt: TGTGCCAGCAGTCCACTCCAGGGGAAAGGAGAGACCCAGTACTTC

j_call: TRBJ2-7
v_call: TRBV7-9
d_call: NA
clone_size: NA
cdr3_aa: CASSSTPSLEQYF
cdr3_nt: TGTGCCAGCAGCTCGACGCCTTCCTTGGAGCAGTACTTC

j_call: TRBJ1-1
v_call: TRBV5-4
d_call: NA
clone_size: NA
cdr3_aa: CASSPVESNTEAFF
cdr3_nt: TGTGCCAGCAGCCCGGTCGAATCGAACACTGAAGCTTTCTTT

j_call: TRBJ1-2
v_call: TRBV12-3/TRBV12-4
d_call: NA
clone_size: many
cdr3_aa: CASSRTGGTDGYTF
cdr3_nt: TGTGCCAGCAGCCGAACGGGGGGCACGGATGGCTACACCTTC

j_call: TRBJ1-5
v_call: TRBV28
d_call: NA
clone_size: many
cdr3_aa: CASSLRGFGNQPQHF
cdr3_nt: TGTGCCAGCAGTTTACGAGGGTTTGGGAATCAGCCCCAGCATTTT

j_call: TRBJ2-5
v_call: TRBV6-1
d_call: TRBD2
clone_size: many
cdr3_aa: CASSVFAGLAGGRARETQYF
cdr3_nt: TGTGCCAGCAGTGTCTTCGCGGGACTAGCGGGAGGCAGGGCGAGAGAGACCCAGTACTTC

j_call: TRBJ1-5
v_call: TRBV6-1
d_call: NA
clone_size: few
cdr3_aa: CASRGRGSQPQHF
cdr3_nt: TGTGCCAGCAGGGGGAGGGGCTCCCAGCCCCAGCATTTT

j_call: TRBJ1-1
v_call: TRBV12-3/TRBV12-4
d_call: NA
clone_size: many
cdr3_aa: CASSPTSTEAFF
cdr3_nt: TGTGCCAGCAGCCCTACAAGCACTGAAGCTTTCTTT

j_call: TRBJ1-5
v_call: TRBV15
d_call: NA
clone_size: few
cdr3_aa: CAASPTGQGRQPQHF
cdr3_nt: TGTGCCGCCAGCCCTACTGGCCAGGGCCGTCAGCCCCAGCATTTT

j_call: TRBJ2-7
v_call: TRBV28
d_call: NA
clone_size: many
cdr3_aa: CASSGVVGASTYEQYF
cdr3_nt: TGTGCCAGCAGTGGGGTGGTGGGGGCTTCAACCTACGAGCAGTACTTC

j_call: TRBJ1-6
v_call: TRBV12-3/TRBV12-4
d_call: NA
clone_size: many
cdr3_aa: CASSFDLSPLHF
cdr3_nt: TGTGCCAGCAGTTTCGATCTTTCACCCCTCCACTTT

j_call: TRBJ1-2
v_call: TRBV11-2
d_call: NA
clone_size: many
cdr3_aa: CASSLMPGQNYGYTF
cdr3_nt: TGTGCCAGCAGCTTAATGCCGGGGCAGAACTATGGCTACACCTTC

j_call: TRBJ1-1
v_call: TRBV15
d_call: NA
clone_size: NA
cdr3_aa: CATSRRIGNTEAFF
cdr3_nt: TGTGCCACCAGCAGAAGGATCGGAAACACTGAAGCTTTCTTT

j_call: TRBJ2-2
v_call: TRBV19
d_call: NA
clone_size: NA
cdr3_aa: CATQPWPGELFF
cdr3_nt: TGTGCCACACAGCCCTGGCCCGGGGAGCTGTTTTTT

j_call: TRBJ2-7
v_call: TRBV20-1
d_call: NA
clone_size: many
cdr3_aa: CSARDRQAYEQYF
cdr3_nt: TGCAGTGCTAGAGACAGACAGGCCTACGAGCAGTACTTC

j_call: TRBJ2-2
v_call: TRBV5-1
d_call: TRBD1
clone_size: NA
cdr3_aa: CASSLDRGDIGELFF
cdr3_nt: TGCGCCAGCAGCTTGGACAGGGGGGATATCGGGGAGCTGTTTTTT

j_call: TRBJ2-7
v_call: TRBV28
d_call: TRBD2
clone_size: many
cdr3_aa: CASSLNREGGEQYF
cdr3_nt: TGTGCCAGCAGTTTAAATCGGGAGGGTGGCGAGCAGTACTTC

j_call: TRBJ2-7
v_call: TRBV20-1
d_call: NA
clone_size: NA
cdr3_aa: CSARAHVPGMRGEQYF
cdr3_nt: TGCAGTGCTAGAGCTCATGTTCCCGGGATGAGGGGGGAGCAGTACTTC

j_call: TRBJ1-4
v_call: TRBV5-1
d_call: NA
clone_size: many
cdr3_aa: CASSLEGIATNEKLFF
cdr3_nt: TGCGCCAGCAGCTTGGAAGGCATTGCAACTAATGAAAAACTGTTTTTT

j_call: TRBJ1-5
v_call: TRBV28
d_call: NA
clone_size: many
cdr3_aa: CASSFGLKGIQPQHF
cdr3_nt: TGTGCCAGCAGTTTTGGATTGAAGGGGATACAGCCCCAGCATTTT

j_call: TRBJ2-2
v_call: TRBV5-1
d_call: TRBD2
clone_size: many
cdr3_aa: CASSLAAGGPGELFF
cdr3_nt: TGCGCCAGCAGCTTGGCAGCGGGAGGGCCCGGGGAGCTGTTTTTT

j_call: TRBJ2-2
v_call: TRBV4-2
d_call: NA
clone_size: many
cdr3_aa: CASSQGDGGELFF
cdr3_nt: TGTGCCAGCAGCCAAGGCGATGGCGGGGAGCTGTTTTTT

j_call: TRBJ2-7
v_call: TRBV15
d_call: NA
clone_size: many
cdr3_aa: CATSRRRETHEQYF
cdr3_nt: TGTGCCACCAGCAGAAGACGGGAGACCCACGAGCAGTACTTC